This TCR beta chain was retrieved from a study of blood T cell repertoires in COVID-19. In the study overall: Samples of COVID-19 (acute and convalescent) were obtained from the United States, Italy and Spain. From T cells, B-cell-depleted T cells, or PBMCs came the material, which was cDNA or gDNA.

CDR1 SGHKS and CDR2 YYEKEE come from the germline V gene (reference sequence). The CDR3 loop spans 13 amino acids. V shed 1 base and J shed 4 bases, with 6 bases lying between them. Authors' methods: By means of reference gene primer amplification, nucleated cell counts were estimated. The method was immunoSEQ multiplex PCR; TCRdb's version includes in-frame clones alone and lacks a portion of them. The D gene and trimming were derived from the DNA, and the V and J assignments and clone size from that table. This sample has about 60,000 clones, with about 76% found just once. The gene calls are TRBV5-5 and TRBJ1-5; unclear D gene. This TCR was sampled from a man in his forties or fifties with active or convalescent COVID-19. Sequencing input: peripheral blood. The chain's CDR3 is CASSLFENQPQHF. In DNA form, the CDR3 reads TGTGCCAGCAGCTTGTTTGAGAATCAGCCCCAGCATTTT.